What follows are 27 T cell receptor beta chains derived from one specimen sequenced in a study of cytomegalovirus exposure and HLA in healthy donors. The study ran its PCR with 60 Vbeta and 13 Jbeta primers. Profiling relied on immunoSEQ multiplex PCR, and the TCRdb table lists in-frame clones only, not all of them. Here the sample spans about 120,000 clones, 75% being singletons. Sequencing was carried out using PBMCs. The receptors here all came from a middle-aged woman in good health and CMV-seropositive.

The V call is TRBV7-3, the J call TRBJ2-2; 12 bases fit TRBD2. V was clipped by 6 bases and J by 8 bases; unmatched bases: 7. The CDR3 totals 15 residues. The germline V gene encodes CDR1 SGHTA and CDR2 FQGTGA. CDR3 region: CASSSRLAGEGELFF. The DNA for the CDR3 is TGTGCCAGCAGTTCCCGACTAGCGGGAGAAGGGGAGCTGTTTTTT. Variable domain in full (rest from reference TRBV7-3 and TRBJ2-2): GAGVSQTPSNKVTEKGKYVELRCDPISGHTALYWYRQSLGQGPEFLIYFQGTGAADDSGLPNDRFFAVRPEGSVSTLKIQRTERGDSAVYLCASSSRLAGEGELFFGEGSRLTVL.

The gene calls are TRBV6-5 and TRBJ1-1, with 8 bases matching TRBD1. The CDR3 is 15 amino acids. The germline gives CDR1 MNHEY, CDR2 SVGAGI. Trimming at V came to 3 bases and at J to 4 bases, leaving 7 bases not matched to a gene. The CDR3 coding sequence is TGTGCCAGCAGTTATGTCCTAACAGGGGGCACTGAAGCTTTCTTT. Its translation is CASSYVLTGGTEAFF.

The chain has TRBV21-1 and TRBJ2-6; no check of the table's D call, TRBD2, against the DNA was made. TRBV21-1 is labeled a pseudogene. This CDR3 region has 19 residues. CDR3 sequence: CASSVTPGLARSGANVLTF. The DNA for the CDR3 is TGTGCCAGCAGCGTAACCCCGGGTCTAGCCCGCTCTGGGGCCAACGTCCTGACTTTC.

This clone was seen a handful of times. The rearrangement joins TRBV18 to TRBJ2-7, with TRBD2 matching 12 bases. This CDR3 spans 18 amino acids. Germline V gene lookup returns CDR1 KGHSH and CDR2 LQKENI. V lost 2 bases and J lost 0; bases outside the gene matches: 8. CDR3 sequence: CASSPDTSGRKSSYEQYF. In DNA form, the CDR3 reads TGTGCCAGCTCACCAGATACTAGCGGGAGGAAAAGCTCCTACGAGCAGTACTTC.

The CDR3 loop is CAWSVRDRGTGNTIYF. DNA for the CDR3: TGTGCCTGGAGTGTCCGGGACAGGGGAACTGGAAACACCATATATTTT. The V gene is TRBV30, the J gene TRBJ1-3; 10 positions match TRBD1. Germline V gene data show CDR1 as GTSNPN and CDR2 as SVGIG (reference sequence). The CDR3 covers 16 residues. Trimming removed 0 bases from V and 2 bases from J; junction bases left unmatched: 4. The full variable domain, in which reference TRBV30 and TRBJ1-3 provide the parts outside the CDR3, is SQTIHQWPATLVQPVGSPLSLECTVEGTSNPNLYWYRQAAGRGLQLLFYSVGIGQISSEVPQNLSASRPQDRQFILSSKKLLLSDSGFYLCAWSVRDRGTGNTIYFGEGSWLTVV.

The chain is built from TRBV28 and TRBJ1-1; no clear D gene. Looked up from germline, CDR1 is MDHEN and CDR2 is SYDVKM. The CDR3 spans 12 residues. Trimming removed 11 bases at V and 4 bases at J, with 14 bases between. Written as DNA, the CDR3 is TGTGCCCTTGAGCCCCTCACCACTGAAGCTTTCTTT. This encodes CALEPLTTEAFF.

The genes are TRBV18 and TRBJ1-3; 7 nucleotides line up with TRBD1. The trim removed 5 bases at V and 0 bases at J, leaving 7 bases unmatched. The CDR3 consists of 16 residues. The V gene's germline CDR1 is KGHSH and CDR2 LQKENI. As DNA, the CDR3 is TGTGCCAGCTCATCCTATAGGGACAGCTCTGGAAACACCATATATTTT. Its protein product is CASSSYRDSSGNTIYF.

J is TRBJ2-7 and V is TRBV5-1, with D perhaps matching TRBD2 (5 bases). V dropped 0 bases and J dropped 6 bases, with 10 bases sitting between them. Germline CDR1 SGHRS, CDR2 YFSETQ. This CDR3 spans 13 amino acids. The CDR3 loop is CASSLGAGREQYF. CDR3 nucleotides: TGCGCCAGCAGCTTGGGCGCGGGCCGCGAGCAGTACTTC.

This rearrangement joins TRBV25-1 to TRBJ2-6, with TRBD1 matching 12 bases. After removal of 5 bases from V and 4 bases from J, the junction contained 9 bases not matched to a gene. The germline V gene has CDR1 MGHDK and CDR2 SYGVNS. This CDR3 comprises 18 residues. The CDR3 coding sequence is TGTGCCAGCAGTTCATGGGGACAGGGGGCTTCGGGGGCCAACGTCCTGACTTTC. This sequence encodes CASSSWGQGASGANVLTF. Full variable domain (missing parts from reference TRBV25-1 and TRBJ2-6): EADIYQTPRYLVIGTGKKITLECSQTMGHDKMYWYQQDPGMELHLIHYSYGVNSTEKGDLSSESTVSRIRTEHFPLTLESARPSHTSQYLCASSSWGQGASGANVLTFGAGSRLTVL.

In regard to this clone: At one end the junction does not follow the germline gene, possibly because of a read error. The V gene is TRBV6-5, the J gene TRBJ1-5, with D perhaps TRBD1 (5 bases). Germline V gene sequence: CDR1 MNHEY, CDR2 SVGAGI. The CDR3 length is 14 residues. Written as DNA, the CDR3 is TGTGCCGGCAGCCCAGCAGGGTGGGATCAGCCCCAGCATTTT. Its protein is CAGSPAGWDQPQHF.

The chain recombines TRBV30 with TRBJ1-1; a weak D match, TRBD1 (5 bases). CDR1 and CDR2 from the germline V gene are GTSNPN and SVGIG (reference sequence). The CDR3 covers 14 residues. The CDR3 here is CAGNGGARDTEAFF. In DNA, the CDR3 is TGTGCGGGGAACGGAGGGGCAAGGGACACTGAAGCTTTCTTT.

The chain is built from TRBV5-1 and TRBJ2-1; 12 nucleotides align to TRBD2. The CDR3 loop spans 16 amino acids. The germline CDR1 and CDR2 sequences are SGHRS and YFSETQ. V was clipped by 0 bases and J by 5 bases; unmatched bases: 3. Here the CDR3 DNA reads TGCGCCAGCAGCTTGGCCGGACTAGCGGGGAACAATGAGCAGTTCTTC. This gives the protein CASSLAGLAGNNEQFF.

This rearrangement joins TRBV9 to TRBJ2-3; D is possibly TRBD2 (6 bases). Germline-derived CDR1 and CDR2 are SGDLS and YYNGEE. The CDR3 is made up of 16 amino acids. V was trimmed by 3 bases and J by 2 bases, leaving 16 bases between them. This CDR3 reads CASSGSREDLTDTQYF. The CDR3 nucleotides are TGTGCCAGCAGCGGGAGCAGGGAGGACCTCACAGATACGCAGTATTTT. The whole variable domain, filled in from reference TRBV9 and TRBJ2-3, reads DSGVTQTPKHLITATGQRVTLRCSPRSGDLSVYWYQQSLDQGLQFLIQYYNGEERAKGNILERFSAQQFPDLHSELNLSSLELGDSALYFCASSGSREDLTDTQYFGPGTRLTVL.

This clone came up once. The genes are TRBV7-9 and TRBJ1-2; weak D call: TRBD1 (5 bases). Germline V gene data show CDR1 as SEHNR and CDR2 as FQNEAQ (reference sequence). There are 15 residues in the CDR3. V was cut by 3 bases and J by 2 bases, with 13 bases left in between. The CDR3 region is CASSLESRVNYGYTF. DNA for the CDR3: TGTGCCAGCAGCTTGGAAAGCAGGGTGAACTATGGCTACACCTTC.

The V and J genes are TRBV6-6 and TRBJ2-5, with D possibly matching TRBD2 (6 bases). Per the germline V gene, CDR1 is MNHNY and CDR2 is SVGAGI (reference sequence). CDR3 length equals 12 residues. Trimming left V 7 bases short and J 5 bases short, with 11 bases between. CDR3 amino acids: CASTGVGETQYF. Written as DNA, the CDR3 is TGTGCCAGCACGGGAGTCGGGGAGACCCAGTACTTC.

This clone was seen more than once but under ten times. V is TRBV6-5 and J is TRBJ2-1; D may be TRBD2 (6 bases). CDR1 MNHEY and CDR2 SVGAGI come from the germline V gene. V lost 5 bases and J 6 bases, leaving 17 bases between the germline ends. The CDR3 spans 15 residues. The CDR3 reads CASSTRLEGGNEQFF. The CDR3, as DNA: TGTGCCAGCAGTACCCGACTAGAAGGAGGCAATGAGCAGTTCTTC.

The chain joins TRBV7-2 to TRBJ1-2; 7 bases agree with TRBD1. V shed 3 bases and J 5 bases; nucleotides not matched to a gene: 9. This CDR3 is 15 amino acids long. The V gene's germline CDR1 is SGHTA and CDR2 FQGNSA. The CDR3 DNA sequence: TGTGCCAGCAGCTTTTTCCGGGACAGTCTATATGGCTACACCTTC. Protein product: CASSFFRDSLYGYTF. The full variable domain, in which reference TRBV7-2 and TRBJ1-2 provide the parts outside the CDR3, is GAGVSQSPSNKVTEKGKDVELRCDPISGHTALYWYRQSLGQGLEFLIYFQGNSAPDKSGLPSDRFSAERTGGSVSTLTIQRTQQEDSAVYLCASSFFRDSLYGYTFGSGTRLTVV.

This clone was seen only once. Here the CDR3 DNA reads TGTGCCAGCAATGGTCCGGGACAGTATTCACCCCTCCACTTT. Translating it yields CASNGPGQYSPLHF. This chain links TRBV6-1 with TRBJ1-6; 7 bases map to TRBD1. Germline loops: CDR1 MNHNS, CDR2 SASEGT. The CDR3 covers 14 residues. V lost 7 bases and J lost 8; bases outside the gene matches: 8.

The chain joins TRBV7-2 to TRBJ1-5; D is uncertain. Germline values: CDR1 SGHTA, CDR2 FQGNSA. The CDR3 length is 17 residues. V shed 5 bases and J shed 0 bases, with 17 bases lying between them. The CDR3: CASSPNVAASSNQPQHF. The CDR3 region has the DNA TGTGCCAGCAGCCCTAATGTGGCGGCTAGTAGCAATCAGCCCCAGCATTTT.

The CDR3: CASSPQTSTDTQYF. The CDR3 coding sequence is TGTGCCAGCTCACCGCAAACTAGCACAGATACGCAGTATTTT. V gene TRBV18 combines with J gene TRBJ2-3; D remains ambiguous. Germline CDR1 reads KGHSH; CDR2 reads LQKENI. V was clipped by 3 bases and J by 0 bases, with 7 bases between them. The CDR3 extends over 14 amino acids.

The V gene is TRBV14, the J gene TRBJ1-1; 8 bases map to TRBD1. This CDR3 contains 16 residues. V was clipped by 1 base and J by 0 bases; unmatched bases: 4. Germline V gene sequence: CDR1 SGHDN, CDR2 FVKESK. CDR3 in amino acids: CASSQGTGRMNTEAFF. The CDR3 region has the DNA TGTGCCAGCAGCCAAGGGACAGGGCGTATGAACACTGAAGCTTTCTTT. Full variable domain (rest looked up from reference TRBV14 and TRBJ1-1): EAGVTQFPSHSVIEKGQTVTLRCDPISGHDNLYWYRRVMGKEIKFLLHFVKESKQDESGMPNNRFLAERTGGTYSTLKVQPAELEDSGVYFCASSQGTGRMNTEAFFGQGTRLTVV.

The J gene is TRBJ2-5, the V gene TRBV19; tentative D call: TRBD2 (6 bases). CDR1 is LNHDA, CDR2 SQIVND, per germline (reference sequence). The CDR3 consists of 14 residues. Trimming removed 6 bases at V and 2 bases at J, with 13 bases between. The DNA for the CDR3 is TGTGCCAGTAGCCCACTGCGGGAACAAGAGACCCAGTACTTC. Its translation: CASSPLREQETQYF. The full variable domain, with the rest looked up from reference TRBV19 and TRBJ2-5, is DGGITQSPKYLFRKEGQNVTLSCEQNLNHDAMYWYRQDPGQGLRLIYYSQIVNDFQKGDIAEGYSVSREKKESFPLTVTSAQKNPTAFYLCASSPLREQETQYFGPGTRLLVL.

V is TRBV27 and J is TRBJ1-4; 9 nucleotides line up with TRBD1. This CDR3 has 16 residues. Germline V gives CDR1 MNHEY, CDR2 SMNVEV (reference sequence). V was clipped by 5 bases and J by 5 bases; unmatched bases: 9. CDR3 sequence (DNA): TGTGCCAGCAGTCTCAATACCGGGACAGGGAATGAAAAACTGTTTTTT. It encodes CASSLNTGTGNEKLFF. The whole variable domain, remainder taken from reference TRBV27 and TRBJ1-4, is EAQVTQNPRYLITVTGKKLTVTCSQNMNHEYMSWYRQDPGLGLRQIYYSMNVEVTDKGDVPEGYKVSRKEKRNFPLILESPSPNQTSLYFCASSLNTGTGNEKLFFGSGTQLSVL.

The chain couples TRBV28 to TRBJ2-7; 7 bases fit TRBD2. Germline values: CDR1 MDHEN, CDR2 SYDVKM. V lost 1 base and J lost 2; bases outside the gene matches: 8. This CDR3 has 16 amino acids. CDR3 loop: CASSLSGPSGTYEQYF. CDR3 nucleotide sequence: TGTGCCAGCAGTTTATCGGGTCCTAGCGGTACCTACGAGCAGTACTTC.

The rearrangement uses TRBV7-9 and TRBJ1-3; 9 nucleotides align to TRBD1. V was clipped by 0 bases and J by 3 bases; unmatched bases: 3. Germline V gene lookup returns CDR1 SEHNR and CDR2 FQNEAQ (reference sequence). The CDR3 length is 16 residues. The CDR3 coding sequence is TGTGCCAGCAGCTTAGCGGGACAGGGCGTTGGAAACACCATATATTTT. This codes for CASSLAGQGVGNTIYF.

This clone occurred a few times. The rearrangement joins TRBV30 to TRBJ1-1; TRBD1 is a possible D gene (5 bases). The length of the CDR3 is 14 residues. Trimming pared 0 bases from V and 3 bases from J, leaving 11 bases between. Germline CDR1 reads GTSNPN; CDR2 reads SVGIG (reference sequence). CDR3 loop: CAWSVLGGDTEAFF. The CDR3 nucleotides read TGTGCCTGGAGTGTACTCGGAGGGGACACTGAAGCTTTCTTT.

This chain joins TRBV28 and TRBJ2-6, with D tentatively TRBD2 (6 bases). The CDR3 sequence is 15 residues long. Per the germline V gene, CDR1 is MDHEN and CDR2 is SYDVKM. Between the trimmed V and J ends, which lost 8 bases and 0 bases, there was a span of 11 bases. This CDR3 reads CASQGGSSGANVLTF. The CDR3 coding sequence is TGTGCCAGCCAGGGAGGAAGCTCTGGGGCCAACGTCCTGACTTTC.